This TCR beta chain emerged from a study of metastatic and nonmetastatic thyroid tumors. For the study at large: Blood and tumor or nodule tissue repertoires from malignant and benign thyroid patients were compared. Findings and limits, study-wide: Patients with malignant thyroid tumors reportedly had significantly higher TCR beta diversity than those with benign nodules, in blood and tumor.

No patient had received any treatment before thyroid surgery. The germline V gene encodes CDR1 LNHNV and CDR2 YYDKDF (reference sequence). This CDR3 contains 16 residues. Via MiXCR, TCRdb re-called the PCR reads. Altogether 15,000 to 20,000 clones are present, 20% to 25% being singletons, with the ten largest covering roughly 7.1%. This clone was seen more than once but under ten times. Its antigen is unknown. A much larger clonotype is one base distant, so this may be a read error. This receptor was identified in a female donor with papillary thyroid cancer or a benign thyroid nodule (not recorded which). Some clones in this sample may be carry-over from other donors' samples. This rearrangement joins TRBV15 to TRBJ1-5; a weak D match, TRBD1 (6 bases). The specimen sequenced was adjacent normal tissue. This CDR3 is CATSRSNRAINRPQHF. CDR3 nucleotides: TGTGCCACCAGCAGATCCAACAGGGCTATCAATCGGCCCCAGCATTTT.